The 32 T cell receptor beta chains listed next were all sequenced from one sample in a study of liver allograft versus peripheral blood T cells. Overall study: Liver transplant recipients had T cell receptor repertoires compared between transplanted liver and peripheral blood.

TCRdb re-called the reads with MiXCR, one entry per CDR3 protein. Of around 5,300 distinct CDR3 sequences in the sample, more than 15% are singletons; the top ten hold more than 9%. The origin of the receptors is a human patient who had a liver transplant. T cells may partly derive from the graft donor.

By frequency in the sample, this clonotype is medium-sized. The rearrangement links TRBV25-1 to TRBJ1-3, with TRBD1 matching 10 bases. CDR3 size: 20 residues. Unmatched junction bases numbered 16, after V lost 4 bases and J lost 1 base. Per the germline V gene, CDR1 is MGHDK and CDR2 is SYGVNS. The CDR3: CASSGTDRGPTQRSGNTIYF. In nucleotides, the CDR3 is TGTGCCAGCAGTGGGACCGACAGGGGGCCCACTCAGCGATCTGGAAACACCATATATTTT.

Concerning this clonotype: Since a much larger clone is just one base distant, this may be a read error. V gene TRBV7-2 combines with J gene TRBJ2-1; TRBD2 matches at 12 bases. The V gene's germline CDR1 is SGHTA and CDR2 FQGNSA. The CDR3 length is 16 residues. With V trimmed by 1 base and J by 13 bases, 11 bases remained unmatched. The CDR3 coding sequence is TGTACCAGCAGCTTAGTAAACGGCGGACTAGCGGGGCTTCAGTTCTTC. It is translated as CTSSLVNGGLAGLQFF.

This clonotype has only a few counts. Mismatch with germline at one junction end may stem from a read error. This chain links TRBV12-3 or TRBV12-4 with TRBJ2-7, with 9 bases identical to TRBD1. The CDR3 length is 16 residues. The CDR3: CASSPHPGQGSFEQYF. The CDR3 bases are TGTGCCAGCAGTCCCCATCCGGGACAGGGTTCCTTCGAGCAGTACTTC.

By frequency in the sample, this clonotype is medium-sized (0.01 to 0.1%). This chain connects TRBV6-1 to TRBJ2-3; D assignment may be TRBD1 or TRBD2 (5 bases each). The V gene's germline CDR1 is MNHNS and CDR2 SASEGT. V lost 7 bases and J 6 bases, leaving 14 bases between the germline ends. The CDR3 loop spans 13 amino acids. CDR3 coding DNA: TGTGCCAGCAATCGGCAGGGACCGGATACGCAGTATTTT. Translation: CASNRQGPDTQYF.

This clonotype showed up many times. This chain connects TRBV9 to TRBJ1-6; unclear D gene. V lost 0 bases and J lost 4, with 5 bases in between. Germline V lookup: CDR1 SGDLS, CDR2 YYNGEE. The CDR3 spans 14 residues. In DNA form, the CDR3 reads TGTGCCAGCAGCGTAGCAGGATATAATTCACCCCTCCACTTT. The encoded protein is CASSVAGYNSPLHF.

This clonotype is labeled as medium-sized. The J gene is TRBJ2-5, the V gene TRBV10-3, with 7 positions matching TRBD2. With 1 base clipped from V and 2 bases from J, the junction kept 1 base outside the gene matches. Germline-derived CDR1 and CDR2 are ENHRY and SYGVKD. The CDR3 contains 14 residues. The CDR3 protein is CAISEWGGQETQYF. The CDR3 DNA is TGTGCCATCAGTGAGTGGGGGGGGCAAGAGACCCAGTACTTC.

V usage is TRBV5-4 and J usage is TRBJ2-5; 8 nucleotides align to TRBD1. Trimming cost V 4 bases and J 4 bases; bases outside gene matches: 9. CDR3 length: 15 residues. Germline CDR1 and CDR2: SGHNT and YYREEE (reference sequence). The CDR3 reads CASSELDRGLETQYF. As DNA, the CDR3 is TGTGCCAGCAGCGAACTTGACAGGGGATTAGAGACCCAGTACTTC.

This clonotype is medium-sized within its sample. The V and J genes are TRBV30 and TRBJ2-1; D might be TRBD1 or TRBD2, each matching 5 bases. V lost 3 bases, J lost 5 bases, and 20 bases lay in between. There are 16 residues in the CDR3. Germline-derived CDR1 and CDR2 are GTSNPN and SVGIG (reference sequence). CDR3 nucleotide sequence: TGTGCCTGGAGGACTCCGTTCGGGACGCTCCACAATGAGCAGTTCTTC. This translates into CAWRTPFGTLHNEQFF.

A word on this clonotype: A read error may explain this, as a much larger clone is one base away. The CDR3 loop reads CVTSSFRGGNNEQFF. DNA for the CDR3: TGTGTCACCAGCAGTTTCAGAGGGGGAAACAATGAGCAGTTCTTC. The rearrangement uses TRBV15 and TRBJ2-1, with a tentative D call TRBD1 (6 bases). CDR1 and CDR2 (germline): LNHNV, YYDKDF (reference sequence). The CDR3 has 15 amino acids.

This clonotype was seen a handful of times. The gene calls are TRBV20-1 and TRBJ1-1; TRBD1 is a possible D gene (5 bases). Between the trimmed V and J ends, which lost 3 bases and 4 bases, there was a span of 24 bases. The germline gives CDR1 DFQATT, CDR2 SNEGSKA (reference sequence). The CDR3 totals 17 residues. The CDR3 coding sequence is TGCAGTGCTAGTATTGTGGGCAGGGCCGGGGGGGGCACTGAAGCTTTCTTT. Residues: CSASIVGRAGGGTEAFF.

J is TRBJ2-3 and V is TRBV7-3, with D unresolved. CDR1 SGHTA and CDR2 FQGTGA come from the germline V gene. The CDR3 is 13 residues long. V was cut by 2 bases and J by 3 bases, with 6 bases left in between. CDR3: CASSLLKTDTQYF. CDR3 sequence (DNA): TGTGCCAGCAGCTTACTAAAAACAGATACGCAGTATTTT.

By share of the sample, this clonotype is medium-sized. The chain combines TRBV7-2 with TRBJ2-3; D remains ambiguous. V dropped 1 base and J dropped 0 bases, with 5 bases sitting between them. The CDR3 extends over 14 amino acids. Per germline, CDR1 SGHTA and CDR2 FQGNSA. The CDR3: CASSLGPSTDTQYF. The CDR3 region has the DNA TGTGCCAGCAGCTTAGGCCCTAGCACAGATACGCAGTATTTT.

By its share, this clonotype is medium-sized. The J gene is TRBJ2-7, the V gene TRBV6-2 or TRBV6-3; no clear D gene. CDR1 and CDR2 from the germline V gene are MNHEY and SVGEGT. V lost 7 bases and J lost 3, with 10 bases in between. The CDR3 is made up of 12 amino acids. The CDR3 loop reads CASTDPGYEQYF. CDR3 coding DNA: TGTGCCAGCACCGACCCGGGCTACGAGCAGTACTTC.

Concerning this clonotype: A far larger clone is a single base away, which makes a read error likely. This chain links TRBV6-2 or TRBV6-3 with TRBJ1-5, with unresolved D. Trimming removed 5 bases at V and 3 bases at J, with 14 bases between. CDR3 length: 15 residues. Germline-derived CDR1 and CDR2 are MNHEY and SVGEGT. As DNA, the CDR3 is TGTGCCAGCAGTGTGCCTGGGAATATCAATCAGCCCCAGCATTTT. This encodes CASSVPGNINQPQHF.

As for this clonotype: A much larger clone lies a single base off, so this may be a read error. The chain combines TRBV6-6 with TRBJ2-4, with 9 bases aligning to TRBD1. The CDR3 length is 13 residues. The ends lost 11 bases at V and 12 bases at J; junction bases unmatched: 14. The germline V gene has CDR1 MNHNY and CDR2 SVGAGI (reference sequence). The CDR3 reads CAGGVDRGYTQYF. In nucleotides, the CDR3 is TGTGCCGGTGGGGTGGACAGGGGTTACACTCAGTACTTC.

By sample fraction, this clonotype is medium-sized (0.01 to 0.1%). V gene TRBV13 combines with J gene TRBJ1-6; D unclear. The CDR3 is 15 residues long. Germline CDR1 PRHDT, CDR2 FYEKMQ (reference sequence). Trimming stripped 2 bases from V and 4 bases from J, with 9 bases between. As DNA, the CDR3 is TGTGCCAGCAGCTTACCCCGCAGATATAATTCACCCCTCCACTTT. Translated, it gives CASSLPRRYNSPLHF.

Sample share makes this clonotype medium-sized. V is TRBV20-1 and J is TRBJ1-1; D call uncertain. Trimming pared 1 base from V and 0 bases from J, leaving 6 bases between. The CDR3 contains 13 residues. Germline CDR1 DFQATT, CDR2 SNEGSKA (reference sequence). CDR3 residues: CSARGTLNTEAFF. CDR3 nucleotides: TGCAGTGCTAGAGGGACTTTGAACACTGAAGCTTTCTTT.

Relative to its sample, this clonotype is medium-sized. The V call is TRBV19, the J call TRBJ1-3; D call uncertain. The CDR3 has 14 residues. Germline V lookup: CDR1 LNHDA, CDR2 SQIVND (reference sequence). Trimming removed 8 bases at V and 4 bases at J, with 15 bases between. The DNA of the CDR3 is TGTGCCAGTGGGGATCGCGGAGGAGGAAACACCATATATTTT. Protein: CASGDRGGGNTIYF.

By share, this clonotype ranks as medium-sized. This rearrangement joins TRBV7-2 to TRBJ1-5; D is uncertain. This CDR3 has 14 residues. V lost 0 bases and J 6 bases, leaving 9 bases between the germline ends. CDR1 SGHTA and CDR2 FQGNSA come from the germline V gene. The CDR3 region is CASSLAPLAQPQHF. In DNA form, the CDR3 reads TGTGCCAGCAGCTTAGCGCCTTTAGCTCAGCCCCAGCATTTT.

Comment on this clonotype: This could be a read error, since a much larger clone is one nucleotide away. The CDR3 region is CPSSFGTANQPQHF. CDR3 nucleotides: TGTCCCAGCAGTTTCGGGACAGCGAATCAGCCCCAGCATTTT. This chain joins TRBV19 and TRBJ1-5; 7 positions match TRBD1. The CDR3 is 14 amino acids. From germline, CDR1 is LNHDA and CDR2 SQIVND (reference sequence).

This clonotype is medium-sized by share. The chain uses TRBV27 and TRBJ2-1; 8 positions agree with TRBD2. CDR3 length: 15 residues. Germline loops: CDR1 MNHEY, CDR2 SMNVEV (reference sequence). The ends lost 1 base at V and 5 bases at J; junction bases unmatched: 4. CDR3: CASSLYTSGNNEQFF. The DNA for the CDR3 is TGTGCCAGCAGTTTATACACTAGCGGCAACAATGAGCAGTTCTTC.

Within the sample, this clonotype is medium-sized (0.01 to 0.1%). The chain has TRBV5-6 and TRBJ1-5; no clear D gene. Germline loops: CDR1 SGHDT, CDR2 YYEEEE. CDR3 length equals 14 residues. V lost 0 bases, J lost 3 bases, and 7 bases lay in between. The CDR3 protein is CASSLAGINQPQHF. CDR3 sequence (DNA): TGTGCCAGCAGCTTGGCCGGAATCAATCAGCCCCAGCATTTT.

This clonotype qualifies as medium-sized. The chain is built from TRBV7-2 and TRBJ1-2; no clear D gene. The V gene's germline CDR1 is SGHTA and CDR2 FQGNSA. CDR3 length equals 14 residues. V was shortened by 3 bases and J by 6 bases, with 14 bases between the two germline ends. Here the CDR3 DNA reads TGTGCCAGCAGCTTGGGTCGTAGTCTAGATGGCTACACCTTC. Amino acid sequence: CASSLGRSLDGYTF.

In its sample, this clonotype is medium-sized. The CDR3 region is CASSLMTGRSNSPLHF. CDR3 in DNA: TGTGCCAGCAGTTTAATGACAGGGAGATCCAATTCACCCCTCCACTTT. The chain has TRBV12-3 or TRBV12-4 and TRBJ1-6; 7 bases are shared with TRBD1. The CDR3 is made up of 16 amino acids. The ends lost 2 bases at V and 7 bases at J; junction bases unmatched: 8.

This chain joins TRBV10-1 and TRBJ2-7; D ambiguous. V dropped 2 bases and J dropped 6 bases, with 5 bases sitting between them. The CDR3 is 11 residues long. Germline lookup yields CDR1 WNHNN and CDR2 SYGVQD (reference sequence). CDR3 nucleotides: TGCGCCAGCAGTGAGGACGGCGAGCAGTACTTC. This gives the protein CASSEDGEQYF.

Relative to its sample, this clonotype is medium-sized. The chain combines TRBV27 with TRBJ1-5; a weak D match, TRBD1 (5 bases). The CDR3 length is 14 residues. Trimming left V 3 bases short and J 6 bases short, with 12 bases between. From germline, CDR1 is MNHEY and CDR2 SMNVEV (reference sequence). This CDR3 is CASSFAGVAQPQHF. CDR3 bases: TGTGCCAGCAGTTTTGCGGGGGTCGCTCAGCCCCAGCATTTT.

The rearrangement uses TRBV5-4 and TRBJ1-1, with 7 bases identical to TRBD1. The germline gives CDR1 SGHNT, CDR2 YYREEE (reference sequence). The V and J ends lost 3 bases and 2 bases, in that order; junction bases with no gene match: 7. The CDR3 runs to 15 residues. CDR3 protein: CASSSPGTVNTEAFF. The CDR3 coding sequence is TGTGCCAGCAGCTCCCCCGGGACAGTAAACACTGAAGCTTTCTTT.

By frequency in the sample, this clonotype is medium-sized. The chain carries TRBV19 and TRBJ1-5, with D maybe TRBD1 (5 bases). The CDR3 length is 15 residues. Germline assignment: CDR1 LNHDA and CDR2 SQIVND (reference sequence). Trimming stripped 8 bases from V and 4 bases from J, with 18 bases between. The CDR3 spells CASRPGLLRNQPQHF. CDR3 coding DNA: TGTGCCAGTCGTCCGGGACTCCTCCGGAATCAGCCCCAGCATTTT.

By its share, this clonotype is medium-sized. The chain has TRBV19 and TRBJ1-4, with D maybe TRBD1 (6 bases). V was trimmed by 5 bases and J by 15 bases, leaving 19 bases between them. Germline CDR1 and CDR2: LNHDA and SQIVND (reference sequence). This CDR3 contains 13 residues. The CDR3 DNA reads TGTGCCAGTAGTTCCCAGGTCAGGGGAATAATGTTTTTT. Translating it yields CASSSQVRGIMFF.

This clonotype counts as medium-sized. The gene calls are TRBV20-1 and TRBJ2-7; D ambiguous. The CDR3 covers 11 residues. The V end was cut by 6 bases, the J end by 2 bases, with 8 bases between. Germline V lookup: CDR1 DFQATT, CDR2 SNEGSKA (reference sequence). The CDR3 loop is CSATRTYEQYF. The CDR3 region has the DNA TGCAGTGCCACTCGCACCTACGAGCAGTACTTC.

Concerning this clonotype itself: A far larger clone is a single base away, which makes a read error likely. As DNA, the CDR3 is TGTGCCAGCAGTGAGTCCGGGGCAATCAGCTCCTACGAGCAGTACTTC. It encodes CASSESGAISSYEQYF. The J gene is TRBJ2-7, the V gene TRBV12-3 or TRBV12-4, with D perhaps TRBD1 or TRBD2 (5 bases each). The ends were cut back, 5 bases at V and 0 bases at J, with 17 bases in the middle. The CDR3 totals 16 residues.

By its share, this clonotype is medium-sized (0.01 to 0.1%). This rearrangement joins TRBV27 to TRBJ2-1; TRBD2 might be the D (6 bases). The CDR3 has 15 amino acids. The V end was cut by 2 bases, the J end by 1 base, with 9 bases between. Germline values: CDR1 MNHEY, CDR2 SMNVEV (reference sequence). The CDR3 nucleotides read TGTGCCAGCAGTTTAGTCGGGGGATCCTACAATGAGCAGTTCTTC. It is translated as CASSLVGGSYNEQFF.